This T cell receptor beta chain was captured in a study of CXCR3-negative and CXCR3-positive naive CD8 T cells. General study points: Greater hydrophobicity was found in TRB CDR3s of CXCR3-positive naive cells than of CXCR3-negative naive cells. Memory, not naive, CXCR3-negative and CXCR3-positive cells differed in TRBV-TRBJ usage. The majority of assays used fresh PBMCs, and CXCR3 expression partially decreased after cryopreservation.

CD45RO-CCR7+CD27+CD95- expression identified naive CD8+ T cells. There are 13 residues in the CDR3. The TRB cDNA libraries were prepared by 5' RACE with UMI labels. For each CDR3 protein, TCRdb gives one entry from its re-call of the 5' RACE reads, without DNA. Recorded for this sample: about 6,700 distinct CDR3 sequences. This clonotype registers medium-sized by frequency. Its target is not known. Sequencing was done on a sample of naive CXCR3+ CD8+ T cells from blood. Subset given: CD45RO-CCR7+CD27+CD95- naive CD8+ T cells expressing CXCR3 (TNR3+). The sequence derives from a human donor in good health. Some clones in this sample may be carry-over from other donors' samples. The chain joins TRBV12-3 or TRBV12-4 to TRBJ2-7. The CDR3 sequence: CASKDRRTYEQYF.